This T cell receptor beta chain derives from a study of human T cells and chemical hapten exposure. As for this clonotype: The antigen is undetermined.

The time point denotes: pre-sensitization, week 0. Treatment in this sample: therapeutic diphenylcyclopropenone sensitization with weekly scalp DPC. Blood draws came before every patch-test application. There are 16 residues in the CDR3. With 3 bases clipped from V and 4 bases from J, the junction kept 11 bases outside the gene matches. Overall study results and limits: Clustering by CDR3 similarity yielded significantly more large clusters from expanded TCRs than controls. As patch test score rose, PT1 expanded TCR counts tended to rise as well. DPC sensitization did not alter TCRs above 1 in 1000 frequency.

One entry per CDR3 protein results from TCRdb running MiXCR on the RACE reads. The sample lists fewer than 300,000 distinct CDR3 sequences; roughly 7.4% were seen once. This specimen was whole blood, taken in connection with sensitization to the hapten diphenylcyclopropenone (DPC). The chain combines TRBV12-3 or TRBV12-4 with TRBJ2-5, with 7 positions matching TRBD1. The receptor was isolated from a man aged 18 to 29 with alopecia areata. Some clones in this sample may be carry-over from other donors' samples. The CDR3 region has the DNA TGTGCCAGCAGTTTGCCTGAGAGGGGGCGCGGAGAGACCCAGTACTTC. Translating gives CASSLPERGRGETQYF.